These T cell receptor beta chains were read from a single sample in a study of blood T cell repertoires in COVID-19. Here immunoSEQ multiplex PCR was the method, and the copy in TCRdb shows in-frame clones only, minus some. The sample holds around 340,000 clones, roughly 90% seen once. Sequenced sample: PBMCs or T cells enriched from blood (not recorded which). The origin of the receptors is a woman in her 30s who had been exposed to COVID-19. The CDR3 runs from the conserved cysteine through the conserved F or W. A D gene is named only where the DNA matches it firmly. Expanded clones get a size class; other rows say once, few or many, or leave the size out.

J,D,size,V,DNA,CDR3
TRBJ1-1,.,.,TRBV28,TGTGCCAGCAGCCCTGCAGGGTTCATGAACACTGAAGCTTTCTTT,CASSPAGFMNTEAFF
TRBJ1-1,.,.,TRBV5-1,TGCGCCAGCAGCTCTCTATCGGCTCAGGACACTGAAGCTTTCTTT,CASSSLSAQDTEAFF
TRBJ2-7,.,.,TRBV11-2,TGTGCCAGCCGTCCCCGAGGAAACTACGAGCAGTACTTC,CASRPRGNYEQYF
TRBJ2-7,TRBD1,.,TRBV5-1,TGCGCCAGCAGCAGAACCGGGACAGGGGACTACGAGCAGTACTTC,CASSRTGTGDYEQYF
TRBJ2-1,TRBD2,once,TRBV7-2,TGTGCCAGCAGCTTGGGTAGCGGGAGTTTGTCCTACAATGAGCAGTTCTTC,CASSLGSGSLSYNEQFF
TRBJ1-1,.,.,TRBV7-9,TGTGCCAGCAGCTTAGAGCGTGGGTCAGCTTTCTTT,CASSLERGSAFF
TRBJ1-1,.,once,TRBV6-5,TGTGCCAGCAGCCACAGGGTGGAAACTGAAGCTTTCTTT,CASSHRVETEAFF
TRBJ2-1,TRBD2,once,TRBV7-9,TGTGCCAGCAGCGAGGGACTAGCGGGAGGGAATGAGCAGTTCTTC,CASSEGLAGGNEQFF
TRBJ2-1,TRBD2,.,TRBV3-1/TRBV3-2,TGTGCCAGCAGCCAAGATCGCGGTGCGGGAGTCTCCTACAATGAGCAGTTCTTC,CASSQDRGAGVSYNEQFF
TRBJ1-1,TRBD1,.,TRBV5-4,TGTGCCAGCAGCCCAATGGGACAGTTGAACACTGAAGCTTTCTTT,CASSPMGQLNTEAFF
TRBJ2-7,TRBD2,.,TRBV6-1,TGTGCCAGCAGTGAAGCGCTGGGGACTAGCGAGGAGCAGTACTTC,CASSEALGTSEEQYF
TRBJ1-5,.,.,TRBV21-1,TGTGCCAGCAGCAAAACAGGGGCCAATGGGAATTTTTCCCAGCATTTT,CASSKTGANGNFSQHF
TRBJ2-6,TRBD2,.,TRBV7-2,TGTGCCAGCAGCTTGCTCCGACTAGCGGGAGGGGCTGGGGCCAACGTCCTGACTTTC,CASSLLRLAGGAGANVLTF
TRBJ1-1,.,.,TRBV5-1,TGCGCCAGCAGCTTGGCCCCAGACACCATGAACACTGAAGCTTTCTTT,CASSLAPDTMNTEAFF
TRBJ2-7,.,.,TRBV6-6,TGTGCCAGCAGGAAACAGGGATCTAACTACGAGCAGTACTTC,CASRKQGSNYEQYF
TRBJ1-1,.,.,TRBV7-9,TGTGCCAGCAGCTCGCAGGACAAAATGAACACTGAAGCTTTCTTT,CASSSQDKMNTEAFF
TRBJ1-2,.,.,TRBV10-3,TGTGCCACCGGGGAGGGCCGAGGAAGTAATGGCTACACCTTC,CATGEGRGSNGYTF
TRBJ1-5,.,once,TRBV6-5,TGTGCCAGCAGTTACTCTGGGGCGGGGGGCAATCAGCCCCAGCATTTT,CASSYSGAGGNQPQHF
TRBJ1-1,.,.,TRBV21-1,TGTGCCAGCAGCAAAGAGAGGGGAGGGGACACTGAAGCTTTCTTT,CASSKERGGDTEAFF
TRBJ1-6,.,.,TRBV28,TGTGCCAGCAGGGGCGTCTATAATTCACCCCTCCACTTT,CASRGVYNSPLHF
TRBJ1-3,TRBD1,few,TRBV18,TGTGCCAGCTCATCTACAGGGGGCACTATCGGAAACACCATATATTTT,CASSSTGGTIGNTIYF
TRBJ2-1,.,.,TRBV30,TGTGCCTGGATGGTCGGGGGTTCCTACAATGAGCAGTTCTTC,CAWMVGGSYNEQFF
TRBJ1-1,.,few,TRBV29-1,TGCAGCGTTTCAGGGAGGGGCACTGAAGCTTTCTTT,CSVSGRGTEAFF
TRBJ2-7,TRBD2,.,TRBV7-2,TGTGCCAGCAGCCCCTCTCTAGCGGGAGCGTCCTACGAGCAGTACTTC,CASSPSLAGASYEQYF
TRBJ2-7,.,.,TRBV19,TGTGCCAGTAGTATAGGGGCGGGGTCCTACGAGCAGTACTTC,CASSIGAGSYEQYF
TRBJ2-3,TRBD2,.,TRBV9,TGTGCCAGCAGCCCCCGGGGTAGCGGGAGAACTAGCACAGATACGCAGTATTTT,CASSPRGSGRTSTDTQYF
TRBJ2-1,TRBD2,.,TRBV2,TGTGCCAGCACCCTCGGACTAGCGGGAGTCAATGAGCAGTTCTTC,CASTLGLAGVNEQFF
TRBJ1-1,TRBD1,.,TRBV11-2,TGTGCCAGCAGCCCCCGGAGACAGGGAGTCACTGAAGCTTTCTTT,CASSPRRQGVTEAFF
TRBJ2-1,TRBD2,.,TRBV5-6,TGTGCCAGCAGGGGAAGCGGGAGCTCCTACAATGAGCAGTTCTTC,CASRGSGSSYNEQFF
TRBJ1-1,.,.,TRBV6-5,TGTGCCAGCAGCAGGGTTTTCGAAGCTTTCTTT,CASSRVFEAFF
TRBJ2-7,.,.,TRBV6-5,TGTGCCAGCAGTACTAGGTTCGGCCCCTACGAGCAGTACTTC,CASSTRFGPYEQYF
TRBJ2-3,TRBD2,.,TRBV10-1,TGCGCCAGCAGTGAGACCGGGACTAGCGGGAGCGCGCAGTATTTT,CASSETGTSGSAQYF
TRBJ1-4,.,.,TRBV5-6,TGTGCCAGCAGCCGGGTCGGAGGGAATGAAAAACTGTTTTTT,CASSRVGGNEKLFF
TRBJ1-5,.,.,TRBV11-2,TGTGCCAGCAGCTTAGGCGGGGGGGCAGAACCCCAGCATTTT,CASSLGGGAEPQHF
TRBJ1-2,.,few,TRBV7-9,TGTGCCAGCAGCATGCAGGGCGGCTACACCTTC,CASSMQGGYTF